Listed here are 12 T cell receptor beta chains from one sample, sequenced in a study of vaccination and CD4 T cells after COVID-19. No antigen has been assigned to these receptors. Sequence data for DNA of cultured CD4+ T cells were generated by the Oncomine TCR Beta short-read assay. TCRdb independently ran MiXCR on the PCR reads; one entry per CDR3 protein. The sample has 16,000 or so distinct CDR3 sequences, around 50% seen once. Time point: late sampling 161 to 241 days after vaccination in three convalescent patients. Treatment of the sample: approximately nine-day PBMC culture with coronavirus spike peptide pools or control peptides (ViraFEST assay). This material consisted of CD4+ T cells from blood, cultured in vitro, taken about 7 months after SARS-CoV-2 vaccination. Source of these receptors: a human donor who had recovered from COVID-19.

The chain has TRBV7-8 and TRBJ2-7; the D gene is possibly TRBD2 (6 bases). The J call may be faulty, since TRBJ2-5 better matches the DNA end. Germline CDR1 is SGHVS and CDR2 is FQNEAQ. CDR3 size: 14 residues. The CDR3 protein is CASSLAPSAETQYF. The CDR3 bases are TGTGCCAGCAGCTTAGCCCCTAGCGCAGAGACCCAGTACTTC.

This clonotype was seen more than once but under ten times. The rearrangement uses TRBV20-1 and TRBJ1-2, with 9 bases matching TRBD1. V lost 5 bases and J lost 8; bases outside the gene matches: 3. Germline V gene lookup returns CDR1 DFQATT and CDR2 SNEGSKA (reference sequence). CDR3 size: 11 residues. In DNA form, the CDR3 reads TGCAGTGCTTGGGACAGGGCGGGCTACACCTTC. Amino acid sequence: CSAWDRAGYTF.

V gene TRBV20-1 combines with J gene TRBJ1-5, with TRBD1 matching over 7 bases. This CDR3 has 16 residues. The germline V gene has CDR1 DFQATT and CDR2 SNEGSKA (reference sequence). V lost 3 bases and J lost 4; bases outside the gene matches: 12. Written as DNA, the CDR3 is TGCAGTGCTAGTAGAGGGGGCGCTTTCAATAATCAGCCCCAGCATTTT. Amino acid sequence: CSASRGGAFNNQPQHF.

This clonotype was found a few times. V usage is TRBV11-3 and J usage is TRBJ2-7; no definite D call. CDR3 length: 15 residues. The V end lost 0 bases, the J end lost 3 bases, and 12 bases lay between the germline ends. Germline CDR1 reads SGHNT; CDR2 reads YENEEA. The CDR3 nucleotides are TGTGCCAGCAGCTTAGATATGGGTGGGGACTACGAGCAGTACTTC. Its translation: CASSLDMGGDYEQYF. Complete variable domain (other parts from reference TRBV11-3 and TRBJ2-7): EAGVVQSPRYKIIEKKQPVAFWCNPISGHNTLYWYLQNLGQGPELLIRYENEEAVDDSQLPKDRFSAERLKGVDSTLKIQPAELGDSAVYLCASSLDMGGDYEQYFGPGTRLTVT.

CDR3 in DNA: TGTGCCAGCAGCCCACAAAGGGGTTCACCCCTCCACTTT. Its translation is CASSPQRGSPLHF. The chain couples TRBV7-3 to TRBJ1-6; the D gene is possibly TRBD1 (5 bases). The CDR3 loop spans 13 amino acids. Germline V CDR1 and CDR2: SGHTA, FQGTGA. Trimming took off 5 bases at V and 9 bases at J, with 11 bases between the two ends.

V is TRBV18 and J is TRBJ1-5, with a weak D call TRBD1 (6 bases). Trimming took off 0 bases at V and 3 bases at J, with 9 bases between the two ends. This CDR3 has 15 residues. Germline V CDR1 and CDR2: KGHSH, LQKENI. The CDR3 reads CASSPPGQPNQPQHF. The DNA of the CDR3 is TGTGCCAGCTCACCACCGGGACAACCCAATCAGCCCCAGCATTTT.

Concerning this clonotype: The junction departs from the called germline gene at one end, perhaps through a read error. The V gene is TRBV20-1, the J gene TRBJ2-7, with D tentatively TRBD2 (5 bases). Germline CDR1 DFQATT, CDR2 SNEGSKA (reference sequence). CDR3 size: 12 residues. The DNA of the CDR3 is TGCAGCGCTACGGGAACCGCCTACGAGCAGTACTTC. As protein: CSATGTAYEQYF.

This clonotype was observed a few times. The chain has TRBV7-3 and TRBJ1-6; unclear D gene. V was shortened by 1 base and J by 6 bases, with 10 bases between the two germline ends. The length of the CDR3 is 15 residues. Germline lookup yields CDR1 SGHTA and CDR2 FQGTGA. The CDR3: CASSLIGGINSPLHF. Here the CDR3 DNA reads TGTGCCAGCAGCTTAATCGGCGGCATTAATTCACCCCTCCACTTT.

The chain couples TRBV11-2 to TRBJ2-5; D is undetermined. The CDR3 runs to 11 residues. In germline, CDR1 is SGHAT, CDR2 FQNNGV. Trimming removed 5 bases from V and 5 bases from J, with 6 bases in between. The CDR3 bases are TGTGCCAGCAGCCGTCGGGAGACCCAGTACTTC. As protein: CASSRRETQYF.

This clonotype was detected only a few times. The chain has TRBV20-1 and TRBJ2-3; D remains unclear. Trimming took off 6 bases at V and 3 bases at J, with 10 bases between the two ends. The length of the CDR3 is 12 residues. Looked up from germline, CDR1 is DFQATT and CDR2 is SNEGSKA (reference sequence). The CDR3 reads CSAQRSTDTQYF. The CDR3 DNA reads TGCAGTGCCCAAAGGTCGACAGATACGCAGTATTTT.

This clonotype was counted a few times. The chain is built from TRBV20-1 and TRBJ1-3; D is unclear. Trimming took off 3 bases at V and 11 bases at J, with 11 bases between the two ends. The CDR3 has 11 residues. Germline V CDR1 and CDR2: DFQATT, SNEGSKA (reference sequence). The CDR3 spells CSASGVAAIYF. Written as DNA, the CDR3 is TGCAGTGCTAGCGGGGTAGCCGCCATATATTTT.

This clonotype was detected once. The chain is built from TRBV20-1 and TRBJ2-2; 7 bases fit TRBD1. This CDR3 has 14 residues. Trimming took 4 bases from V and 4 from J; bases not matched to a gene: 6. Per the germline V gene, CDR1 is DFQATT and CDR2 is SNEGSKA (reference sequence). In nucleotides, the CDR3 is TGCAGTGCTACGACAGGGTATGGCACCGGGGAGCTGTTTTTT. This gives the protein CSATTGYGTGELFF.